The T cell receptor beta chain described here comes from a study of blood T cell repertoires in COVID-19. CDR3 size: 16 residues. Germline lookup yields CDR1 MGHRA and CDR2 YSYEKL. The J segment lost 7 bases and the V segment lost 2 bases, leaving 11 bases of the junction unmatched. Profiled with immunoSEQ multiplex PCR; TCRdb holds only in-frame clones, not every one. Seen here are about 150,000 clones, 87% observed once, and the top ten hold roughly two fifths. This receptor was obtained from a man between 45 and 60 years old who had recovered from COVID-19. The chain employs TRBV4-1 and TRBJ2-1; the match to TRBD1 covers 7 bases. Sequenced material: peripheral blood. This chain's CDR3 is CASSQLTGTAINEQFF. CDR3 in DNA: TGCGCCAGCAGCCAATTAACCGGGACAGCGATAAATGAGCAGTTCTTC.